The text below deals with one TCR beta chain. The length of the CDR3 is 13 residues. Germline V gives CDR1 SNHLY, CDR2 FYNNEI. The junction had 1 base not matched to a gene; V was cut back by 3 bases and J by 7 bases. The data belong to a study of blood T cell repertoires in COVID-19. Study members were between 18 and 89 years old and lived in fewer than 30 US regions. Clones were sequenced by immunoSEQ multiplex PCR, and TCRdb holds only the in-frame ones, with some missing. The sample has 350,000 or so clones, around 86% seen once. The source material was PBMCs or T cells enriched from blood (not recorded which). This chain uses TRBV2 with TRBJ2-2, with TRBD1 matching 8 bases. The source of this sequence is a woman in her thirties or forties with acute COVID-19. CDR3 loop: CASSDRGRGELFF. The CDR3 coding sequence is TGTGCCAGCAGTGACAGGGGGCGCGGGGAGCTGTTTTTT.